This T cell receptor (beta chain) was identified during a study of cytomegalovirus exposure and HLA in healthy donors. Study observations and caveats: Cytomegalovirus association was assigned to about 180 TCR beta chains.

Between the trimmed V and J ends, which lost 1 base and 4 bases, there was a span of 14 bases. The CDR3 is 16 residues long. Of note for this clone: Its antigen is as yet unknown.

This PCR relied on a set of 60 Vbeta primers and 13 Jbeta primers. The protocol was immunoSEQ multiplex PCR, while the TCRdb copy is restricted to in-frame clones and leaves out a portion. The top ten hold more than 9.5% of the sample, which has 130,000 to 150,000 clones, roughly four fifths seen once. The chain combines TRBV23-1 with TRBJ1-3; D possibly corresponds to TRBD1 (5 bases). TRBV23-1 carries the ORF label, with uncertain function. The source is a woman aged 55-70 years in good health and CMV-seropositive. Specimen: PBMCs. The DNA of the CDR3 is TGCGCCAGCAGTCAATTTTCGAACAGGCAGGGAAACACCATATATTTT. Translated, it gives CASSQFSNRQGNTIYF.